The 7 T cell receptor beta chains below were found in one sample sequenced in a study of blood T cell repertoires in COVID-19. Data came from immunoSEQ multiplex PCR; TCRdb stores just in-frame clones and leaves some out. The profile shows 90,000 to 120,000 clones, 70% to 90% of them singletons. The sequenced material came from peripheral blood. The receptors come from a man aged 40-49 years with active or convalescent COVID-19.

This clone was counted between two and nine times. The rearrangement links TRBV29-1 to TRBJ2-2; D possibly corresponds to TRBD1 (6 bases). Germline V gene data show CDR1 as SQVTM and CDR2 as ANQGSEA. The CDR3 is made up of 15 amino acids. The germline V and J ends were trimmed by 7 bases and 0 bases, with 15 bases remaining between them. The CDR3 DNA follows: TGCAGCGCTGTGCCAGGGACATCGAACACCGGGGAGCTGTTTTTT. This codes for CSAVPGTSNTGELFF.

This chain's CDR3 is CASSLRASGVQETQYF. CDR3 nucleotides: TGTGCCAGCAGTTTAAGGGCTAGCGGGGTTCAAGAGACCCAGTACTTC. The rearrangement joins TRBV27 to TRBJ2-5, with 9 positions matching TRBD2. The CDR3 has 16 amino acids. With V trimmed by 2 bases and J by 2 bases, 6 bases remained unmatched. The germline V gene encodes CDR1 MNHEY and CDR2 SMNVEV (reference sequence).

The chain employs TRBV7-3 and TRBJ1-1; D remains unclear. CDR1 and CDR2 (germline): SGHTA, FQGTGA. Deletions cut 2 bases from V and 9 bases from J, with 13 bases between. This CDR3 contains 13 residues. In nucleotides, the CDR3 is TGTGCCAGCAGCTTAGGGGAGGGCTTGAAAGCTTTCTTT. Its protein product is CASSLGEGLKAFF.

The V gene is TRBV29-1, the J gene TRBJ1-2, with D possibly matching TRBD1 (6 bases). The V gene's germline CDR1 is SQVTM and CDR2 ANQGSEA. The CDR3 consists of 13 residues. V gave up 2 bases and J gave up 7 bases, with 14 bases separating them. The CDR3 is CSVERQPRGGYTF. The CDR3 DNA reads as TGCAGCGTTGAAAGGCAGCCCAGGGGTGGCTACACCTTC. Full variable domain (rest looked up from reference TRBV29-1 and TRBJ1-2): SAVISQKPSRDICQRGTSLTIQCQVDSQVTMMFWYRQQPGQSLTLIATANQGSEATYESGFVIDKFPISRPNLTFSTLTVSNMSPEDSSIYLCSVERQPRGGYTFGSGTRLTVV.

The chain combines TRBV7-3 with TRBJ1-1; no clear D gene. Trimming left V 0 bases short and J 0 bases short, with 14 bases between. CDR3 size: 17 residues. CDR1 and CDR2 (germline): SGHTA, FQGTGA. Written as DNA, the CDR3 is TGTGCCAGCAGCTTAACAGATGCAGTATCGATGAACACTGAAGCTTTCTTT. Amino acid sequence: CASSLTDAVSMNTEAFF.

J is TRBJ2-2 and V is TRBV5-1, with 10 bases matching TRBD1. V was pared by 4 bases and J by 5 bases, with 5 bases of the junction left unmatched. Per the germline V gene, CDR1 is SGHRS and CDR2 is YFSETQ. The CDR3 loop spans 15 amino acids. The CDR3 here is CASSPGTGVTGELFF. Here the CDR3 DNA reads TGCGCCAGCAGCCCCGGGACAGGGGTGACCGGGGAGCTGTTTTTT. The full variable domain, with the rest looked up from reference TRBV5-1 and TRBJ2-2, is KAGVTQTPRYLIKTRGQQVTLSCSPISGHRSVSWYQQTPGQGLQFLFEYFSETQRNKGNFPGRFSGRQFSNSRSEMNVSTLELGDSALYLCASSPGTGVTGELFFGEGSRLTVL.

In this sample, this clone turned up once. The genes are TRBV18 and TRBJ2-5, with D tentatively TRBD1 (6 bases). V was clipped by 1 base and J by 3 bases, with 6 bases between them. Germline CDR1 KGHSH, CDR2 LQKENI. This CDR3 is built from 13 residues. The CDR3: CASSPQGEETQYF. The CDR3 DNA follows: TGTGCCAGCTCACCACAGGGGGAAGAGACCCAGTACTTC.